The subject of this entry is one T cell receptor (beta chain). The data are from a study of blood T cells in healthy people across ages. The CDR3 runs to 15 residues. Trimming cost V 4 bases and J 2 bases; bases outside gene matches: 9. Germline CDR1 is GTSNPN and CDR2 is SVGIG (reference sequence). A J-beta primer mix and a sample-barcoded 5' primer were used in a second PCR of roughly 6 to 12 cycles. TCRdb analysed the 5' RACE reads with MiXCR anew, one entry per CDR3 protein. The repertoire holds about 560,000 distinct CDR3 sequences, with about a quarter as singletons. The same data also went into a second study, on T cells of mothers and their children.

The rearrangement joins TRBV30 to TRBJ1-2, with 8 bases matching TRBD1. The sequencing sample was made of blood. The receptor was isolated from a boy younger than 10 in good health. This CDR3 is CAWTTRGQVNYGYTF. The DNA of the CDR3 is TGTGCCTGGACCACGAGGGGACAGGTGAACTATGGCTACACCTTC.